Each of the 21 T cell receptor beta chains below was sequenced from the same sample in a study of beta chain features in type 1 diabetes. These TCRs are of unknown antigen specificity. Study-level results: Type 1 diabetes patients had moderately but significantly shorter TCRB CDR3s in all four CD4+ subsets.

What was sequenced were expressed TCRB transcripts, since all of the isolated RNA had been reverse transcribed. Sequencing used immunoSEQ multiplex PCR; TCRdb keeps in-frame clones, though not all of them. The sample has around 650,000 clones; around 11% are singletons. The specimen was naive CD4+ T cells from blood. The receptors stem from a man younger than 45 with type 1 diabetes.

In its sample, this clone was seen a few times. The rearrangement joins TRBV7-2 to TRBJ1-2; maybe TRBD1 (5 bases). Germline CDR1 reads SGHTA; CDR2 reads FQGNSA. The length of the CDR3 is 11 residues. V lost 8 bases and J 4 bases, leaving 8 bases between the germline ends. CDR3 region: CASGGTYGYTF. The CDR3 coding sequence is TGTGCCAGCGGGGGAACCTATGGCTACACCTTC.

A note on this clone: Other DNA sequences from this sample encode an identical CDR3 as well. CDR3 coding DNA: TGTGCCATCAGTGGACAGGGGGATACCGGGGAGCTGTTTTTT. This translates into CAISGQGDTGELFF. This chain connects TRBV10-3 to TRBJ2-2; 9 bases match TRBD1. Germline loops: CDR1 ENHRY, CDR2 SYGVKD. After removal of 4 bases from V and 5 bases from J, the junction contained 2 bases not matched to a gene. The CDR3 runs 14 residues.

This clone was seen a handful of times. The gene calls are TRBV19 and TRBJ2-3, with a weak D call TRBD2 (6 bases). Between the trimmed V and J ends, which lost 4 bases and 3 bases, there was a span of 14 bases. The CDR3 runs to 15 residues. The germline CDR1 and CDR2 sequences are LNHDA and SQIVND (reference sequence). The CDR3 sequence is CASSTIADQTDTQYF. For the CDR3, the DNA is TGTGCCAGTAGTACGATAGCGGATCAAACAGATACGCAGTATTTT.

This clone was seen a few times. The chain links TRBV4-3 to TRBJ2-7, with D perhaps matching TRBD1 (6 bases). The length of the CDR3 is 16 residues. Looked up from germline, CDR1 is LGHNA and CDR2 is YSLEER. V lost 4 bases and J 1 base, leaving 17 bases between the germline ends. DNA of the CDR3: TGCGCCAGCAGCCGGAGCTATGGACAGTTTTCCTACGAGCAGTACTTC. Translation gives CASSRSYGQFSYEQYF.

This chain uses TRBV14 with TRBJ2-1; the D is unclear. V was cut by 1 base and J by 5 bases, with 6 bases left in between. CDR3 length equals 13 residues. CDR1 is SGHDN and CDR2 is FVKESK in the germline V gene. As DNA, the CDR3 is TGTGCCAGCAGCCAAGGGGCGAACAATGAGCAGTTCTTC. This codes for CASSQGANNEQFF.

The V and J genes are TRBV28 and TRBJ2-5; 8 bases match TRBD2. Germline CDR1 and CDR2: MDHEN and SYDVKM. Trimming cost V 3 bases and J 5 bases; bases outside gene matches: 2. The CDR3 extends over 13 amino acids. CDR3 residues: CASSFASGETQYF. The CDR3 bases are TGTGCCAGCAGTTTCGCTAGCGGGGAGACCCAGTACTTC.

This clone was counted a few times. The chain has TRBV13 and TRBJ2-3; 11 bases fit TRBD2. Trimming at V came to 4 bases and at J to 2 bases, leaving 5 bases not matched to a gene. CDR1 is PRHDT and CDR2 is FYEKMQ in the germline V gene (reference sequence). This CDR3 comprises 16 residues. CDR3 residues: CASSSLAGGNTDTQYF. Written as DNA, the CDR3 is TGTGCCAGCAGCTCCCTAGCGGGGGGCAACACAGATACGCAGTATTTT.

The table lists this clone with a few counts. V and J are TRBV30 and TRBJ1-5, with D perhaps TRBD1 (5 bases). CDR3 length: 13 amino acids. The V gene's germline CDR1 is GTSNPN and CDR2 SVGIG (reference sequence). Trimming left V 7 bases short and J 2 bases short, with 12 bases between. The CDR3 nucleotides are TGTGCCTTGGGCAGGGAGGGCAATCAGCCCCAGCATTTT. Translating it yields CALGREGNQPQHF.

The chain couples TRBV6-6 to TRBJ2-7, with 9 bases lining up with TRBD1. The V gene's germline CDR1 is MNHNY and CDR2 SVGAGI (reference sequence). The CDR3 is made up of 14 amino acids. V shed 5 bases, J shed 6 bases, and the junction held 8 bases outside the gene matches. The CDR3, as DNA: TGTGCCAGCAGTGCCCCCGTGGACAGGGGCGAGCAGTACTTC. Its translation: CASSAPVDRGEQYF.

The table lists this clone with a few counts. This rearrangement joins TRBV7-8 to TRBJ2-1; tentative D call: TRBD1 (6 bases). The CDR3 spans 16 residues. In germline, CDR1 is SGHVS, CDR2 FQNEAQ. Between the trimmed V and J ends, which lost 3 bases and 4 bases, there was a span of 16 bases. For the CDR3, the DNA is TGTGCCAGCAGCTTGTCAGGGGTTTTCCTTTACAATGAGCAGTTCTTC. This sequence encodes CASSLSGVFLYNEQFF.

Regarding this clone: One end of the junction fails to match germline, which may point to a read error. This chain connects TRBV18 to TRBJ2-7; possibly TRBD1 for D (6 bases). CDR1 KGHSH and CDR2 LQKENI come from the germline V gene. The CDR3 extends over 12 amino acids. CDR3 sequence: CASSSTGNEQHF. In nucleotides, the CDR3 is TGTGCCAGCTCCTCAACAGGGAACGAGCAGCACTTC. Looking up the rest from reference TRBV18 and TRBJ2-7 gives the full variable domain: NAGVMQNPRHLVRRRGQEARLRCSPMKGHSHVYWYRQLPEEGLKFMVYLQKENIIDESGMPKERFSAEFPKEGPSILRIQQVVRGDSAAYFCASSSTGNEQHFGPGTRLTVT.

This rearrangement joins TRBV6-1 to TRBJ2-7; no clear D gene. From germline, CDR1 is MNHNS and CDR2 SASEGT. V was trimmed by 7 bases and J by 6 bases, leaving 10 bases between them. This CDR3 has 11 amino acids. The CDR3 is CASTADSEQYF. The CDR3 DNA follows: TGTGCCAGCACCGCGGATTCCGAGCAGTACTTC.

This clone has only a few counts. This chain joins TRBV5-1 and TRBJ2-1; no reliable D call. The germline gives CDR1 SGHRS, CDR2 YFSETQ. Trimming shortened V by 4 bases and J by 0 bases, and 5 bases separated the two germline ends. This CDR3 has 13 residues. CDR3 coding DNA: TGCGCCAGCAGCGGTGACTCCTACAATGAGCAGTTCTTC. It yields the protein CASSGDSYNEQFF.

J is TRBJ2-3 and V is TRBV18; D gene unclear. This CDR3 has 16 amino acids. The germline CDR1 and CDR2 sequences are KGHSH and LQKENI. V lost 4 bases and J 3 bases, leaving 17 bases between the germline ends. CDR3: CASSRSATGRTDTQYF. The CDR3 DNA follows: TGTGCCAGCTCACGATCGGCAACCGGGCGGACAGATACGCAGTATTTT.

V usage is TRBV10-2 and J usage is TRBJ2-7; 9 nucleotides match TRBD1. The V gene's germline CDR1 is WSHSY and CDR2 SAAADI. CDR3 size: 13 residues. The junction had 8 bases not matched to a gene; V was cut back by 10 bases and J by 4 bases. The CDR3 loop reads CATNPGQGYEQYF. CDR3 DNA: TGCGCCACCAATCCGGGACAGGGTTACGAGCAGTACTTC.

This CDR3 reads CASSWAGGSGANVLTF. The CDR3 region has the DNA TGCGCCAGCAGCTGGGCAGGGGGATCTGGGGCCAACGTCCTGACTTTC. The chain uses TRBV5-1 and TRBJ2-6, with 7 bases that match TRBD1. The CDR3 contains 16 residues. Unmatched junction bases numbered 4, after V lost 3 bases and J lost 1 base. CDR1 SGHRS and CDR2 YFSETQ come from the germline V gene.

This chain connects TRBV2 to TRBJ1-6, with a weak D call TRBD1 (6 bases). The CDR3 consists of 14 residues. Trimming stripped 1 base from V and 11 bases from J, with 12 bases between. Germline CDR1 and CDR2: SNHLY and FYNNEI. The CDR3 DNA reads TGTGCCAGCAGTGAAGACAGGGTTAAAACACCCCTCCACTTT. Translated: CASSEDRVKTPLHF.

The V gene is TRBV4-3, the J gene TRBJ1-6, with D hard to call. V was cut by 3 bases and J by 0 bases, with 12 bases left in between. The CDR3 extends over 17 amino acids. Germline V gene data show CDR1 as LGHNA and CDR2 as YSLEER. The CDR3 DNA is TGCGCCAGCAGCCAGGCCCCGGGGAGCTCCTATAATTCACCCCTCCACTTT. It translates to CASSQAPGSSYNSPLHF.

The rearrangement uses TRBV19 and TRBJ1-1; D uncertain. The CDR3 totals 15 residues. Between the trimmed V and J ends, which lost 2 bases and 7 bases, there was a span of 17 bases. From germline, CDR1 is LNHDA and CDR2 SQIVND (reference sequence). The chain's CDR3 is CASSIQLRVSGEAFF. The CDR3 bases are TGTGCCAGTAGTATACAACTGAGGGTTAGTGGTGAAGCTTTCTTT.

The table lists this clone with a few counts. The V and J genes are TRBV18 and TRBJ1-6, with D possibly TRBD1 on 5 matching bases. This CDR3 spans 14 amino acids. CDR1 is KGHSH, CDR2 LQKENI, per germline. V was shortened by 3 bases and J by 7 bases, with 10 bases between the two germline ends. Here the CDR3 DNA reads TGTGCCAGCTCACCCCGGGACGGGAATTCACCCCTCCACTTT. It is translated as CASSPRDGNSPLHF.

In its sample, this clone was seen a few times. This CDR3 is CASSSYEQYF. The CDR3 bases are TGTGCCAGCAGCTCCTACGAGCAGTACTTC. The chain is built from TRBV5-8 and TRBJ2-7; no clear D. Trimming pared 3 bases from V and 2 bases from J, leaving 0 bases between. The V gene's germline CDR1 is SGHTS and CDR2 YDEGEE. The CDR3 sequence is 10 residues long.